Shown below are 29 T cell receptor beta chains from a single sample sequenced in a study of shared clonotypes between healthy human individuals (dated by TCRdb to between 2020 and 2021). Library creation used the immunoSEQ multiplex PCR assay. In its TCRdb copy, this immuneACCESS table keeps in-frame sequences only and misses some clones. Where compared with another copy, unresolved V genes explain less than half of these, and the others have no known cause. This sample holds about 640,000 clones; 55% to 75% were observed only once. Approximately 2% of the sample comes from the top ten. Sample: memory CD4+ T cells sorted from blood. The label giving this sample's cell subset or site can be read as: CD45RA-negative fraction. These receptors were taken from a woman in her 30s in good health.

The gene calls are TRBV18 and TRBJ1-2; no definite D call. Trimming removed 2 bases at V and 0 bases at J, with 13 bases between. This CDR3 contains 16 residues. Germline-derived CDR1 and CDR2 are KGHSH and LQKENI. CDR3 sequence (DNA): TGTGCCAGCTCACCAATCCCCGCGAGAGCTAACTATGGCTACACCTTC. The encoded protein is CASSPIPARANYGYTF.

The rearrangement joins TRBV28 to TRBJ1-5; 10 nucleotides agree with TRBD1. Germline lookup yields CDR1 MDHEN and CDR2 SYDVKM. The CDR3 loop spans 13 amino acids. V shed 8 bases, J shed 7 bases, and the junction held 5 bases outside the gene matches. CDR3 region: CASGTGVGQPQHF. The CDR3 DNA sequence: TGTGCCAGCGGGACAGGGGTTGGCCAGCCCCAGCATTTT. Drawing the rest from reference TRBV28 and TRBJ1-5, the complete variable domain is DVKVTQSSRYLVKRTGEKVFLECVQDMDHENMFWYRQDPGLGLRLIYFSYDVKMKEKGDIPEGYSVSREKKERFSLILESASTNQTSMYLCASGTGVGQPQHFGDGTRLSIL.

The chain carries TRBV6-1 and TRBJ1-5; the D is unclear. The germline gives CDR1 MNHNS, CDR2 SASEGT. V was clipped by 7 bases and J by 5 bases, with 9 bases between them. The CDR3 loop spans 12 amino acids. The CDR3, as DNA: TGTGCCAGCATCGGGGATCATCAGCCCCAGCATTTT. Protein sequence: CASIGDHQPQHF.

This clone was seen ten or more times. J is TRBJ2-7 and V is TRBV21-1. TRBV21-1 is a pseudogene segment. CDR3 length: 17 amino acids. As DNA, the CDR3 is TGTGCCAGCAGCAAAGAGGGGGGTTGCGGGTACTCCTACGAGCAGTACTTC. This gives the protein CASSKEGGCGYSYEQYF.

V is TRBV29-1 and J is TRBJ1-5, with a weak D call TRBD1 (6 bases). V was clipped by 5 bases and J by 0 bases, with 8 bases between them. There are 13 residues in the CDR3. Germline values: CDR1 SQVTM, CDR2 ANQGSEA. CDR3 region: CSVQDSSNQPQHF. The CDR3 nucleotides are TGCAGCGTTCAGGACAGTAGCAATCAGCCCCAGCATTTT. The full variable domain, in which reference TRBV29-1 and TRBJ1-5 provide the parts outside the CDR3, is SAVISQKPSRDICQRGTSLTIQCQVDSQVTMMFWYRQQPGQSLTLIATANQGSEATYESGFVIDKFPISRPNLTFSTLTVSNMSPEDSSIYLCSVQDSSNQPQHFGDGTRLSIL.

The chain links TRBV10-3 to TRBJ2-7; a possible D gene is TRBD2 (6 bases). V lost 2 bases and J lost 2, with 13 bases in between. The CDR3 is 15 residues long. Germline CDR1 and CDR2: ENHRY and SYGVKD. The CDR3 loop reads CAISERAGVTYEQYF. The CDR3, as DNA: TGTGCCATCAGTGAGCGAGCGGGTGTAACCTACGAGCAGTACTTC.

The chain combines TRBV7-2 with TRBJ1-2, with 8 bases identical to TRBD1. The CDR3 runs to 14 residues. Germline loops: CDR1 SGHTA, CDR2 FQGNSA. The V gene end was trimmed by 5 bases and the J gene end by 7 bases; junction bases not matched to a gene: 9. CDR3 protein: CASSPLTGVSGYTF. The DNA for the CDR3 is TGTGCCAGCAGCCCTTTGACAGGGGTCTCTGGCTACACCTTC.

The chain couples TRBV27 to TRBJ2-3; 12 bases match TRBD2. Germline-derived CDR1 and CDR2 are MNHEY and SMNVEV (reference sequence). The CDR3 sequence is 18 residues long. V dropped 6 bases and J dropped 0; count of bases not matched to a gene: 10. CDR3 sequence: CASSRPPGTSGSTDTQYF. The CDR3 nucleotides are TGTGCCAGCAGCAGGCCCCCCGGGACTAGCGGGAGCACAGATACGCAGTATTTT.

The chain carries TRBV7-8 and TRBJ1-2; D is unclear. CDR1 SGHVS and CDR2 FQNEAQ come from the germline V gene. The CDR3 runs to 14 residues. V was shortened by 4 bases and J by 5 bases, with 14 bases between the two germline ends. Here the CDR3 DNA reads TGTGCCAGCAGCTACGACACCCCGGAGTATGGCTACACCTTC. Its translation is CASSYDTPEYGYTF. Full variable domain (rest looked up from reference TRBV7-8 and TRBJ1-2): GAGVSQSPRYKVAKRGQDVALRCDPISGHVSLFWYQQALGQGPEFLTYFQNEAQLDKSGLPSDRFFAERPEGSVSTLKIQRTQQEDSAVYLCASSYDTPEYGYTFGSGTRLTVV.

The rearrangement joins TRBV28 to TRBJ1-2, with unresolved D. Trimming pared 1 base from V and 0 bases from J, leaving 12 bases between. The CDR3 totals 16 residues. The germline V gene encodes CDR1 MDHEN and CDR2 SYDVKM. For the CDR3, the DNA is TGTGCCAGCAGTTTATCGGGTATAGGATCTAACTATGGCTACACCTTC. It is translated as CASSLSGIGSNYGYTF.

This clone occurred a few times. Other DNA sequences in the same sample also yield this CDR3. The CDR3 DNA reads TGCAGCGTTGAGGGCCAAACAGATACGCAGTATTTT. Translating gives CSVEGQTDTQYF. The V and J genes are TRBV29-1 and TRBJ2-3, with D unresolved. Germline values: CDR1 SQVTM, CDR2 ANQGSEA. Trimming cost V 3 bases and J 3 bases, with 7 bases left between them. The CDR3 extends over 12 amino acids.

The chain is built from TRBV19 and TRBJ1-5; D gene uncertain. CDR1 LNHDA and CDR2 SQIVND come from the germline V gene (reference sequence). The CDR3 consists of 16 residues. The V end lost 1 base, the J end lost 0 bases, and 10 bases lay between the germline ends. The CDR3 DNA is TGTGCCAGTAGTATAGTAGGCAGTTATAGCAATCAGCCCCAGCATTTT. Translation: CASSIVGSYSNQPQHF.

V is TRBV19 and J is TRBJ2-3; TRBD2 aligns across 7 bases. Trimming at V came to 3 bases and at J to 4 bases, leaving 13 bases not matched to a gene. The germline V gene encodes CDR1 LNHDA and CDR2 SQIVND (reference sequence). The CDR3 extends over 17 amino acids. CDR3 residues: CASSIFIGGSGADTQYF. DNA of the CDR3: TGTGCCAGTAGTATCTTTATTGGCGGGAGTGGCGCAGATACGCAGTATTTT.

The V gene is TRBV7-9, the J gene TRBJ2-1; D is unclear. Trimming took 2 bases from V and 0 from J, leaving 17 bases between them. CDR1 is SEHNR and CDR2 is FQNEAQ in the germline V gene (reference sequence). The CDR3 contains 18 residues. CDR3 in amino acids: CASSLPPGGASSYNEQFF. The DNA for the CDR3 is TGTGCCAGCAGCTTACCCCCGGGCGGAGCTAGCTCCTACAATGAGCAGTTCTTC. The entire variable domain, with the rest obtained from reference TRBV7-9 and TRBJ2-1, is as follows: DTGVSQNPRHKITKRGQNVTFRCDPISEHNRLYWYRQTLGQGPEFLTYFQNEAQLEKSRLLSDRFSAERPKGSFSTLEIQRTEQGDSAMYLCASSLPPGGASSYNEQFFGPGTRLTVL.

CDR3 loop: CASSLVRTYANTGELFF. The CDR3 DNA follows: TGTGCCAGCAGCTTAGTACGGACATACGCGAACACCGGGGAGCTGTTTTTT. The chain links TRBV7-2 to TRBJ2-2; a weak D match, TRBD1 (5 bases). The CDR3 covers 17 residues. Per the germline V gene, CDR1 is SGHTA and CDR2 is FQGNSA. V lost 1 base to trimming and J lost 0 bases, with 12 bases between them.

The CDR3 DNA sequence: TGTGCCAGCAGTGTACTCTCCTATGGCTACACCTTC. Translation gives CASSVLSYGYTF. The chain recombines TRBV2 with TRBJ1-2; D gene unclear. Germline V lookup: CDR1 SNHLY, CDR2 FYNNEI. Trimming took off 4 bases at V and 4 bases at J, with 7 bases between the two ends. This CDR3 comprises 12 residues.

This clone was recorded a few times. This chain links TRBV28 with TRBJ2-1; D remains unclear. The V gene lost 4 bases and the J gene lost 5 bases, with 18 bases spanning the gap. This CDR3 has 16 amino acids. Per the germline V gene, CDR1 is MDHEN and CDR2 is SYDVKM. CDR3 loop: CASSSPSSIGNNEQFF. The CDR3 coding sequence is TGTGCCAGCAGTTCACCATCCTCGATAGGGAACAATGAGCAGTTCTTC.

In its sample, this clone was seen many times. The chain is built from TRBV30 and TRBJ1-2, with D tentatively TRBD1 (5 bases). The CDR3 spans 14 residues. Trimming left V 5 bases short and J 8 bases short, with 21 bases between. Germline V gene data show CDR1 as GTSNPN and CDR2 as SVGIG (reference sequence). CDR3 sequence (DNA): TGTGCCTGGGGCGCGCGGGACGCCTCAGGCGGCTACACCTTC. Protein product: CAWGARDASGGYTF. Filled out from reference TRBV30 and TRBJ1-2, the complete variable domain reads SQTIHQWPATLVQPVGSPLSLECTVEGTSNPNLYWYRQAAGRGLQLLFYSVGIGQISSEVPQNLSASRPQDRQFILSSKKLLLSDSGFYLCAWGARDASGGYTFGSGTRLTVV.

V is TRBV30 and J is TRBJ1-1; D might be TRBD1 (6 bases). The CDR3 is 15 residues long. Looked up from germline, CDR1 is GTSNPN and CDR2 is SVGIG (reference sequence). The germline V and J ends were trimmed by 3 bases and 6 bases, with 20 bases remaining between them. The CDR3 DNA reads as TGTGCCTGGAGGGGTCGAACAGGGAAGGAGGCTGAAGCTTTCTTT. Translated: CAWRGRTGKEAEAFF.

This chain uses TRBV2 with TRBJ2-1; the D gene is possibly TRBD2 (5 bases). The CDR3 consists of 11 residues. Germline V gene lookup returns CDR1 SNHLY and CDR2 FYNNEI. Trimming removed 8 bases at V and 13 bases at J, with 15 bases between. The CDR3 protein is CASREAGHQFF. The CDR3, as DNA: TGTGCCAGCCGGGAAGCTGGTCATCAGTTCTTC.

This sequence joins TRBV18 and TRBJ1-3, with TRBD1 matching over 8 bases. From germline, CDR1 is KGHSH and CDR2 LQKENI. Unmatched junction bases numbered 16, after V lost 3 bases and J lost 0 bases. The CDR3 totals 20 residues. CDR3 DNA sequence: TGTGCCAGCTCACCCCTCGGACGGACAGGGACTTTTAACTCTGGAAACACCATATATTTT. Translated: CASSPLGRTGTFNSGNTIYF.

This clone came up once. This chain uses TRBV19 with TRBJ2-3; 10 positions agree with TRBD2. With 10 bases clipped from V and 1 base from J, the junction kept 8 bases outside the gene matches. The CDR3 is made up of 15 amino acids. CDR1 LNHDA and CDR2 SQIVND come from the germline V gene (reference sequence). CDR3 sequence: CATRTSGKRTDTQYF. The CDR3 DNA is TGTGCCACCAGGACTAGCGGAAAACGCACAGATACGCAGTATTTT.

The J gene is TRBJ2-2, the V gene TRBV7-9, with D possibly TRBD1 on 6 matching bases. This CDR3 comprises 15 residues. Per germline, CDR1 SEHNR and CDR2 FQNEAQ (reference sequence). Trimming shortened V by 5 bases and J by 0 bases, and 10 bases separated the two germline ends. CDR3 protein: CASSPGATNTGELFF. The CDR3 coding sequence is TGTGCCAGCAGCCCAGGGGCTACGAACACCGGGGAGCTGTTTTTT.

The CDR3 is CSVDGTDPYEQYF. CDR3 coding DNA: TGCAGCGTTGATGGGACAGACCCCTACGAGCAGTACTTC. The V call is TRBV29-1, the J call TRBJ2-7; 7 nucleotides line up with TRBD1. The length of the CDR3 is 13 residues. Trimming removed 3 bases from V and 2 bases from J; junction bases left unmatched: 4. Germline CDR1 SQVTM, CDR2 ANQGSEA.

The rearrangement uses TRBV6-5 and TRBJ2-5; D remains ambiguous. CDR3 length: 15 residues. CDR1 and CDR2 (germline): MNHEY, SVGAGI. V lost 5 bases, J lost 5 bases, and 18 bases lay in between. Here the CDR3 reads CASSTRTDPGETQYF. The CDR3 DNA reads TGTGCCAGCAGTACCCGGACCGACCCCGGGGAGACCCAGTACTTC.

V usage is TRBV21-1 and J usage is TRBJ2-1; the tabulated D call, TRBD2, remains unverified against the DNA. TRBV21-1 counts as a pseudogene. The CDR3 has 17 amino acids. The CDR3 DNA reads TGTGCCAGCAGCAAAGAGGAGGGCGCCAGCTCCTACAATGAGCAGTTCTTC. Translation: CASSKEEGASSYNEQFF.

This chain connects TRBV7-2 to TRBJ1-1; tentative D call: TRBD1 (5 bases). This CDR3 region has 14 residues. Germline CDR1 SGHTA, CDR2 FQGNSA. The V and J ends lost 2 bases and 5 bases respectively, with 12 bases between them. CDR3 residues: CASSLMDIGTEAFF. The DNA of the CDR3 is TGTGCCAGCAGCTTAATGGACATAGGAACTGAAGCTTTCTTT. The complete variable domain, with remaining parts taken from reference TRBV7-2 and TRBJ1-1, reads GAGVSQSPSNKVTEKGKDVELRCDPISGHTALYWYRQSLGQGLEFLIYFQGNSAPDKSGLPSDRFSAERTGGSVSTLTIQRTQQEDSAVYLCASSLMDIGTEAFFGQGTRLTVV.

The genes are TRBV30 and TRBJ1-2; 7 bases map to TRBD1. CDR3 size: 14 residues. Germline lookup yields CDR1 GTSNPN and CDR2 SVGIG (reference sequence). The CDR3 nucleotides are TGTGCTGGGAGAGGCCCCGGGACAGCTTATGGCTACACCTTC. Its protein is CAGRGPGTAYGYTF.

The chain recombines TRBV7-8 with TRBJ1-2; 10 bases fit TRBD1. V trimming: 4 bases; J trimming: 2 bases; junction bases outside the gene matches: 4. The CDR3 length is 15 residues. Germline loops: CDR1 SGHVS, CDR2 FQNEAQ. CDR3 sequence: CASSSGQGKNYGYTF. CDR3 sequence (DNA): TGTGCCAGCAGCTCGGGACAGGGGAAGAACTATGGCTACACCTTC.